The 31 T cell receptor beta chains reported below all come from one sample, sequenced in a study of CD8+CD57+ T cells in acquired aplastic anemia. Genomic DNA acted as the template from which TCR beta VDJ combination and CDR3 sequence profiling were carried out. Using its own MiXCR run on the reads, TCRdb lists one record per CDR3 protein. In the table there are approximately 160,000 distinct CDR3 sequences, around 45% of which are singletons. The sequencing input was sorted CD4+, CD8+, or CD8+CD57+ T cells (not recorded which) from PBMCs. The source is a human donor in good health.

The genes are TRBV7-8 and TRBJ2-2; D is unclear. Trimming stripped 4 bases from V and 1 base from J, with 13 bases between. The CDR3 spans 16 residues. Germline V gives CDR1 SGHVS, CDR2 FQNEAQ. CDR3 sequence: CASSSSTAMNTGELFF. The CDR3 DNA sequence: TGTGCCAGCAGCTCAAGTACAGCGATGAACACCGGGGAGCTGTTTTTT.

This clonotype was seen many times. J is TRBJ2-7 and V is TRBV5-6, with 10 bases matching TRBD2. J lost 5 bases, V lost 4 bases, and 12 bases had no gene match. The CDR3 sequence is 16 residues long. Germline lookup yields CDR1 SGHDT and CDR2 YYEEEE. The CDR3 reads CASSPTSSGSVHEQYF. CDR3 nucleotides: TGTGCCAGCAGCCCGACATCTAGCGGGAGCGTCCACGAGCAGTACTTC.

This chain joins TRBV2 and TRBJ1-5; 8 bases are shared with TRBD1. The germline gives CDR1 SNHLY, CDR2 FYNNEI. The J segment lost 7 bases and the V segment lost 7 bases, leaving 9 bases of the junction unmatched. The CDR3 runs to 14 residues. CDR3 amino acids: CASTGQGPRQPQHF. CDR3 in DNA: TGTGCCAGCACAGGACAGGGCCCCCGGCAGCCCCAGCATTTT.

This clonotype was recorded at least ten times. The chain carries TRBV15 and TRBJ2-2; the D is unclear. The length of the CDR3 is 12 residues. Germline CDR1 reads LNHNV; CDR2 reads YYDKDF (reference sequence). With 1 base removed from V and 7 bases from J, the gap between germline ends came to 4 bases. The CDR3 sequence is CATSRAVGELFF. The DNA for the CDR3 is TGTGCCACCAGCAGAGCTGTCGGGGAGCTGTTTTTT.

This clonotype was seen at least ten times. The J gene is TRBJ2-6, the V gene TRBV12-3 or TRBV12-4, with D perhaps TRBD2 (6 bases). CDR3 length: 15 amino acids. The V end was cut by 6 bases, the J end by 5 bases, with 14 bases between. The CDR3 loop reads CASSLGGNRANVLTF. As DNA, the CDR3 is TGTGCCAGCAGCCTCGGGGGTAACAGGGCCAACGTCCTGACTTTC.

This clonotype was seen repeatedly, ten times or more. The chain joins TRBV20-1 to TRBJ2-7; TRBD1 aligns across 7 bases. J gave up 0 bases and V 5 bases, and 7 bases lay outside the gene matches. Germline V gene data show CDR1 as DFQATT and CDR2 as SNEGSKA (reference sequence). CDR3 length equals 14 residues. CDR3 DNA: TGCAGTGCTCACAGGGGCCGAAGCTCCTACGAGCAGTACTTC. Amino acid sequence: CSAHRGRSSYEQYF.

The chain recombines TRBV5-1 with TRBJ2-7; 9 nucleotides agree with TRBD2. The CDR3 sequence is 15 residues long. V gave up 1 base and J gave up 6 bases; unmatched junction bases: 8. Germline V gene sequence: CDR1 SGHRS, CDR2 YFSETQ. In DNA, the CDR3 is TGCGCCAGCAGCTTGTCTGTAGCGGGAGTCTTCGAGCAGTACTTC. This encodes CASSLSVAGVFEQYF.

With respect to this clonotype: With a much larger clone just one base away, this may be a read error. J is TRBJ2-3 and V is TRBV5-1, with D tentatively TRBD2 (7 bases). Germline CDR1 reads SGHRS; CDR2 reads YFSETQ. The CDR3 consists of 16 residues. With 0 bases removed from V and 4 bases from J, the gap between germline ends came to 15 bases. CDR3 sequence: CASSLARGGRADTQYF. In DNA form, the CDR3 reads TGCGCCAGCAGCTTGGCAAGGGGGGGCCGGGCAGATACGCAGTATTTT.

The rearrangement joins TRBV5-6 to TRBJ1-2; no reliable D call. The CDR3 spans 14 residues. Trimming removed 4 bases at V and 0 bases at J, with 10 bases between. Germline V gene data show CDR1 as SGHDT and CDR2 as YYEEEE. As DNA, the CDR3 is TGTGCCAGCAGCGCCGGGCAGGCTAACTATGGCTACACCTTC. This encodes CASSAGQANYGYTF.

The CDR3 sequence: CATSSRQGSAGELFF. The CDR3 bases are TGTGCCACCAGCTCACGACAGGGGAGCGCCGGGGAGCTGTTTTTT. V usage is TRBV15 and J usage is TRBJ2-2, with 8 bases that match TRBD1. This CDR3 is built from 15 residues. Losses at the gene ends were 5 bases for V and 6 bases for J; bases not matched to a gene: 8. Germline V gives CDR1 LNHNV, CDR2 YYDKDF (reference sequence).

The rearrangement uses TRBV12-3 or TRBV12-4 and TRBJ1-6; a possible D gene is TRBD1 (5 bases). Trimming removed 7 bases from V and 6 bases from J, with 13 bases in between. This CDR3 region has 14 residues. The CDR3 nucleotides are TGTGCCAGCACCGCCTGGGACGGTAATTCACCCCTCCACTTT. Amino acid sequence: CASTAWDGNSPLHF.

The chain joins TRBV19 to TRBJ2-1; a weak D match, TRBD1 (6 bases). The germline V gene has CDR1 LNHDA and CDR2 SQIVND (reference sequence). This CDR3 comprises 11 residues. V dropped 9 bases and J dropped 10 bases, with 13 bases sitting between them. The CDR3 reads CASTFTGEQFF. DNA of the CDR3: TGTGCCAGCACCTTTACAGGGGAGCAGTTCTTC.

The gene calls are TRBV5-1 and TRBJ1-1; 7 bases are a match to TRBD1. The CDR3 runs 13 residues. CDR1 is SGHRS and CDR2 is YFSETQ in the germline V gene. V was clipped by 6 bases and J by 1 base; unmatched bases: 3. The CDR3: CASIGQENTEAFF. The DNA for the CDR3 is TGCGCCAGCATAGGACAGGAGAACACTGAAGCTTTCTTT. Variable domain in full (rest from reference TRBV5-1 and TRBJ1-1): KAGVTQTPRYLIKTRGQQVTLSCSPISGHRSVSWYQQTPGQGLQFLFEYFSETQRNKGNFPGRFSGRQFSNSRSEMNVSTLELGDSALYLCASIGQENTEAFFGQGTRLTVV.

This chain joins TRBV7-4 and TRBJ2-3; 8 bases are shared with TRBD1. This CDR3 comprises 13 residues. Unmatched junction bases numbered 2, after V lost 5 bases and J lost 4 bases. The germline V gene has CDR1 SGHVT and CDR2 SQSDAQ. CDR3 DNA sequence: TGTGCCAGCAGCCTGGACAGGGCAGATACGCAGTATTTT. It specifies CASSLDRADTQYF.

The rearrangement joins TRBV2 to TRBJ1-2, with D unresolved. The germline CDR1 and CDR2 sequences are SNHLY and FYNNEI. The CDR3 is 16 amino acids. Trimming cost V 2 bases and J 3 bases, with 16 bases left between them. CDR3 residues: CASSESGRNQHYGYTF. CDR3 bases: TGTGCCAGCAGTGAATCGGGGAGGAACCAGCACTATGGCTACACCTTC. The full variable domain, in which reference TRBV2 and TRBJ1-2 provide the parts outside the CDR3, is EPEVTQTPSHQVTQMGQEVILRCVPISNHLYFYWYRQILGQKVEFLVSFYNNEISEKSEIFDDQFSVERPDGSNFTLKIRSTKLEDSAMYFCASSESGRNQHYGYTFGSGTRLTVV.

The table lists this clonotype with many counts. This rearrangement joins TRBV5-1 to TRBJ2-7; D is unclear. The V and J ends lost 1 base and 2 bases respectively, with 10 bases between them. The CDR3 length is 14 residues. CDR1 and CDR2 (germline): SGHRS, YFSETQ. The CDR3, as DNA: TGCGCCAGCAGCTTGAGTGGCGGTGCCTACGAGCAGTACTTC. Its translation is CASSLSGGAYEQYF.

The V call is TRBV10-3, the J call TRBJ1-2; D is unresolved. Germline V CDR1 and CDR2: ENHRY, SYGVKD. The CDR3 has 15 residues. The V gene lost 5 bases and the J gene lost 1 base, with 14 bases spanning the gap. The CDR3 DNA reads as TGTGCCATCAGTTACCGAGTAGGGAATAACTATGGCTACACCTTC. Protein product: CAISYRVGNNYGYTF.

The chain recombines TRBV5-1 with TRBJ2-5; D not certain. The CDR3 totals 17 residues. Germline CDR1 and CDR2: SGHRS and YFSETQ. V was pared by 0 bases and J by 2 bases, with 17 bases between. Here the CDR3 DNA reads TGCGCCAGCAGCTTGGCCGTGGCTACCGCCCTTCAAGAGACCCAGTACTTC. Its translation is CASSLAVATALQETQYF.

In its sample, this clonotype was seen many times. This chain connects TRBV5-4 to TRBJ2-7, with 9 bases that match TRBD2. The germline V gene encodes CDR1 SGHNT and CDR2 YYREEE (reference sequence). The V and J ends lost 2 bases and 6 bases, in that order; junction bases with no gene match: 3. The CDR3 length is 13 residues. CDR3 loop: CASSFGLASEQYF. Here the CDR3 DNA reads TGTGCCAGCAGCTTTGGACTAGCGAGCGAGCAGTACTTC.

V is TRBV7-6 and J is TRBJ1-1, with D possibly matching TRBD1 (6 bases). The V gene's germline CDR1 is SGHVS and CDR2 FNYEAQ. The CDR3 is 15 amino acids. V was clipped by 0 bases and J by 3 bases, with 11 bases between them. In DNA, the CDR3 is TGTGCCAGCAGCTTAGCAATGGGGGCCGACACTGAAGCTTTCTTT. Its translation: CASSLAMGADTEAFF. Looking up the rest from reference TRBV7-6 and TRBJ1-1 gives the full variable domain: GAGVSQSPRYKVTKRGQDVALRCDPISGHVSLYWYRQALGQGPEFLTYFNYEAQQDKSGLPNDRFSAERPEGSISTLTIQRTEQRDSAMYRCASSLAMGADTEAFFGQGTRLTVV.

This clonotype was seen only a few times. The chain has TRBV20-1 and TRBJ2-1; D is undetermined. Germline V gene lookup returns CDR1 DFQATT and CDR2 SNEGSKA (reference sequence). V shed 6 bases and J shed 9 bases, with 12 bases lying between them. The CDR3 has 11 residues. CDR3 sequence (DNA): TGCAGTGCCCCCCTGCGCGGTGAGCAGTTCTTC. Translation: CSAPLRGEQFF.

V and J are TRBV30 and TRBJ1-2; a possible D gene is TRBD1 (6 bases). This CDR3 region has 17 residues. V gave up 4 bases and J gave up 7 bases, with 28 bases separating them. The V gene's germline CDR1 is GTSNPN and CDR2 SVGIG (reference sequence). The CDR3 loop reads CAWTLLGGSPGVPGYTF. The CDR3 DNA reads TGTGCCTGGACCCTATTGGGAGGTAGCCCAGGGGTTCCTGGCTACACCTTC.

CDR3 coding DNA: TGTGCCTGGAGTTTAGGGGTAGCGGGAGGAAACACCATATATTTT. It translates to CAWSLGVAGGNTIYF. The chain couples TRBV30 to TRBJ1-3; possibly TRBD1 for D (5 bases). The CDR3 loop spans 15 amino acids. Germline loops: CDR1 GTSNPN, CDR2 SVGIG (reference sequence). Deletions cut 2 bases from V and 4 bases from J, with 15 bases between.

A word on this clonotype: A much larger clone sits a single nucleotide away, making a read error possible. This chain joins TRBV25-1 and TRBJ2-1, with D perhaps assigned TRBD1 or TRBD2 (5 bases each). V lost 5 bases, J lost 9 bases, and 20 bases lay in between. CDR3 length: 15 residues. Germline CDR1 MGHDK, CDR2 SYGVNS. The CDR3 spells CASSSGLEGLSEQFF. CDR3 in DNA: TGTGCCAGCAGTTCCGGACTCGAGGGGCTCAGTGAGCAGTTCTTC.

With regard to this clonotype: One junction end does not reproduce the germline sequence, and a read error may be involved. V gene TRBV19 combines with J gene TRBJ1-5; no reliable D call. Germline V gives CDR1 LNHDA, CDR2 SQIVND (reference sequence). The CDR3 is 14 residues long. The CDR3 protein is CSARTSSSNQPQHF. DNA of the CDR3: TGCAGTGCTAGGACCTCCAGCAGCAATCAGCCCCAGCATTTT.

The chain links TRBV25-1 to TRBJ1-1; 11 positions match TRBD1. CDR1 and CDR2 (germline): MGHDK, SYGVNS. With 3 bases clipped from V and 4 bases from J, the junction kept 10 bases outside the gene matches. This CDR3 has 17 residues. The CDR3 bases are TGTGCCAGCAGTGACGCTTCGGGACAGGGGGGAGTCACTGAAGCTTTCTTT. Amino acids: CASSDASGQGGVTEAFF.

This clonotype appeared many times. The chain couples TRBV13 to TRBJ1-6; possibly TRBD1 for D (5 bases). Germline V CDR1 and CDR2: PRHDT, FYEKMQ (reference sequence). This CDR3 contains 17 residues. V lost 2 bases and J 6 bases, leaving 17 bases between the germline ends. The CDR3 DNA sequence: TGTGCCAGCAGCTTAAGAGGGAGGGGACGGAGTAATTCACCCCTCCACTTT. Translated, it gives CASSLRGRGRSNSPLHF.

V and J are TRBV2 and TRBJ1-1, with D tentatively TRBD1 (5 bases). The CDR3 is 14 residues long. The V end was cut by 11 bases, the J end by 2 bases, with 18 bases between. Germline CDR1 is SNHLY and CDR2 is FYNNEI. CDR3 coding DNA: TGTGCCGGACCAGCCGGGGCGGAAAACACTGAAGCTTTCTTT. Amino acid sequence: CAGPAGAENTEAFF.

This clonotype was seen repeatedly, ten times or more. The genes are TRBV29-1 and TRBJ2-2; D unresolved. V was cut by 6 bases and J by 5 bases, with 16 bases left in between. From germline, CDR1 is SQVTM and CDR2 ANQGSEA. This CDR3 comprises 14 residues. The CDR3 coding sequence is TGCAGCGTGGCCCAAGGCCGACCGACCGGGGAGCTGTTTTTT. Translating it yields CSVAQGRPTGELFF.

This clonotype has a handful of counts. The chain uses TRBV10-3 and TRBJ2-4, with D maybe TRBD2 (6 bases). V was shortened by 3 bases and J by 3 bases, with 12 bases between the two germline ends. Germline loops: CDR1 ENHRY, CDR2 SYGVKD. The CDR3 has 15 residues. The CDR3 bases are TGTGCCATCAGTGAACGGGGGTGGGTCAAAAACATTCAGTACTTC. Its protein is CAISERGWVKNIQYF.

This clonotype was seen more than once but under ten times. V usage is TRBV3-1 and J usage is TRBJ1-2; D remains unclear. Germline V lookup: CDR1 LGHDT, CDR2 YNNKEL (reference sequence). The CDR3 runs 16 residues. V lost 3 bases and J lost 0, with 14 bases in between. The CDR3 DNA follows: TGTGCCAGCAGCCATCGTATGGGCCCCCCTAACTATGGCTACACCTTC. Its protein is CASSHRMGPPNYGYTF.